Sequencing of this T cell receptor beta chain was carried out in a study of control samples from healthy donors and cancer patients. Sequenced by immunoSEQ multiplex PCR; TCRdb stores in-frame clones only, minus some. The sample gives around 130,000 clones, approximately 90% of which show up once; more than 2% is in the top ten. Losses at the gene ends were 7 bases for V and 3 bases for J; bases not matched to a gene: 10. The CDR3 covers 15 residues. Germline CDR1 reads LNHDA; CDR2 reads SQIVND (reference sequence). The rearrangement uses TRBV19 and TRBJ1-2; 8 bases fit TRBD1. The sequencing input was blood. This sequence was found in a man younger than 30 in good health. This CDR3 reads CASTAGTGSYYGYTF. CDR3 nucleotides: TGTGCCAGTACCGCGGGGACAGGATCCTACTATGGCTACACCTTC.